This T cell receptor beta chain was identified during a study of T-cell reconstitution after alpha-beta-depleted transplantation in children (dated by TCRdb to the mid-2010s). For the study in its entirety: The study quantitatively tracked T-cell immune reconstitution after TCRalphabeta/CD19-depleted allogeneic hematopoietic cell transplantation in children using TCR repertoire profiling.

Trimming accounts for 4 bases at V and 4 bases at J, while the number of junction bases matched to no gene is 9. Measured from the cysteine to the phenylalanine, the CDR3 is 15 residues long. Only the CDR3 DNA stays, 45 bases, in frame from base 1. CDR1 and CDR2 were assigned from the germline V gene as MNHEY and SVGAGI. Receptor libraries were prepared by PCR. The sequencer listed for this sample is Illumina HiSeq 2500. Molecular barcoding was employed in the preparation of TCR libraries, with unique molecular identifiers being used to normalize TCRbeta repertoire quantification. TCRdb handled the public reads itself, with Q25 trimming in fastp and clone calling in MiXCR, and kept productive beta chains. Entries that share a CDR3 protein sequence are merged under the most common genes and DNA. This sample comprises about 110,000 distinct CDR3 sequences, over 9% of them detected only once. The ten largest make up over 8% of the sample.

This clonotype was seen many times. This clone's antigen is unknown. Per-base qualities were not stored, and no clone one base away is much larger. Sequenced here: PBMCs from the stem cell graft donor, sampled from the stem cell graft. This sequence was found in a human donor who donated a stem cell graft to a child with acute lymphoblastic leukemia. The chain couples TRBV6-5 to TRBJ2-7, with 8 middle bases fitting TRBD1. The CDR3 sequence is CASSSSGQEGYEQYF. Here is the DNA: TGTGCCAGCAGTTCCTCGGGACAGGAGGGGTACGAGCAGTACTTC.